Each of the 20 T cell receptor beta chains below was sequenced from the same sample in a study of STAT5B mutations in CD4+ large granular lymphocyte leukemia. TCRdb keeps only in-frame clones here, not all; method: immunoSEQ multiplex PCR. This table has 30,000 to 40,000 clones, around 85% appearing once. The specimen was CD4+ T cells from blood buffy coats. The receptors were sampled from a human donor in good health.

V and J are TRBV6-1 and TRBJ1-2; D unclear. The V gene's germline CDR1 is MNHNS and CDR2 SASEGT. The CDR3 has 13 residues. V was trimmed by 6 bases and J by 7 bases, leaving 15 bases between them. The CDR3 loop is CASSAGRARGYTF. For the CDR3, the DNA is TGTGCCAGCAGCGCGGGAAGGGCTCGTGGCTACACCTTC.

The chain links TRBV6-5 to TRBJ1-2; TRBD1 agrees at 8 bases. CDR1 MNHEY and CDR2 SVGAGI come from the germline V gene. CDR3 length: 13 residues. V lost 2 bases, J lost 7 bases, and 3 bases stayed unmatched. The CDR3 DNA sequence: TGTGCCAGCAGTTACGGTACAGGGGGTGGCTACACCTTC. Translation gives CASSYGTGGGYTF.

This clone was picked up one time. This chain uses TRBV5-8 with TRBJ2-7; no firm D call. The germline gives CDR1 SGHTS, CDR2 YDEGEE. There are 11 residues in the CDR3. Deletions cut 4 bases from V and 7 bases from J, with 9 bases between. CDR3 in amino acids: CASSLYLEQYF. CDR3 in DNA: TGTGCCAGCAGCCTCTACCTAGAGCAGTACTTC.

The V call is TRBV29-1, the J call TRBJ1-5, with D unresolved. The CDR3 covers 13 residues. CDR1 is SQVTM and CDR2 is ANQGSEA in the germline V gene. V lost 4 bases and J 4 bases, leaving 11 bases between the germline ends. The CDR3 here is CSVGADTNQPQHF. In DNA form, the CDR3 reads TGCAGCGTTGGAGCTGACACAAATCAGCCCCAGCATTTT. Full variable domain (remainder filled in from reference TRBV29-1 and TRBJ1-5): SAVISQKPSRDICQRGTSLTIQCQVDSQVTMMFWYRQQPGQSLTLIATANQGSEATYESGFVIDKFPISRPNLTFSTLTVSNMSPEDSSIYLCSVGADTNQPQHFGDGTRLSIL.

This clone was counted a few times. The V gene is TRBV5-5, the J gene TRBJ1-5; D may be TRBD1 (5 bases). Germline V CDR1 and CDR2: SGHKS, YYEKEE (reference sequence). V was shortened by 2 bases and J by 3 bases, with 9 bases between the two germline ends. The CDR3 is made up of 14 amino acids. This chain's CDR3 is CASSFMGDNQPQHF. The CDR3 DNA is TGTGCCAGCAGCTTTATGGGGGACAATCAGCCCCAGCATTTT.

J is TRBJ2-5 and V is TRBV18, with D possibly being TRBD1 (6 bases). CDR3 size: 14 residues. The germline CDR1 and CDR2 sequences are KGHSH and LQKENI. Trimming shortened V by 6 bases and J by 2 bases, and 13 bases separated the two germline ends. CDR3 residues: CASSPPRGQETQYF. Written as DNA, the CDR3 is TGTGCCAGCTCCCCGCCTAGGGGGCAAGAGACCCAGTACTTC.

The genes are TRBV7-9 and TRBJ1-3, with D possibly matching TRBD1 (5 bases). Germline lookup yields CDR1 SEHNR and CDR2 FQNEAQ (reference sequence). This CDR3 has 14 amino acids. The ends were cut back, 2 bases at V and 4 bases at J, with 9 bases in the middle. The CDR3 DNA reads TGTGCCAGCAGCTTATTCAGGGCCGGAAACACCATATATTTT. Protein sequence: CASSLFRAGNTIYF.

In DNA, the CDR3 is TGTGCCAGCAGCATGGGGACAGGGAATAATTCACCCCTCCACTTT. Translated: CASSMGTGNNSPLHF. V gene TRBV7-3 combines with J gene TRBJ1-6; 9 nucleotides agree with TRBD1. CDR3 length: 15 residues. Per the germline V gene, CDR1 is SGHTA and CDR2 is FQGTGA. With 5 bases clipped from V and 5 bases from J, the junction kept 4 bases outside the gene matches.

The chain has TRBV11-2 and TRBJ2-2, with a weak D call TRBD2 (7 bases). Trimming removed 5 bases at V and 5 bases at J, with 18 bases between. Germline V CDR1 and CDR2: SGHAT, FQNNGV. The CDR3 extends over 16 amino acids. CDR3 in amino acids: CASSSGGGAGTGELFF. DNA for the CDR3: TGTGCCAGCAGCAGCGGAGGGGGGGCGGGAACCGGGGAGCTGTTTTTT.

The rearrangement links TRBV9 to TRBJ1-3, with D possibly TRBD1 on 6 matching bases. CDR1 SGDLS and CDR2 YYNGEE come from the germline V gene. Trimming took off 0 bases at V and 0 bases at J, with 10 bases between the two ends. The CDR3 contains 16 residues. In nucleotides, the CDR3 is TGTGCCAGCAGCGTAGGCGCAGGGGCCTCTGGAAACACCATATATTTT. This sequence encodes CASSVGAGASGNTIYF. Supplemented by reference TRBV9 and TRBJ1-3, the full variable domain reads DSGVTQTPKHLITATGQRVTLRCSPRSGDLSVYWYQQSLDQGLQFLIQYYNGEERAKGNILERFSAQQFPDLHSELNLSSLELGDSALYFCASSVGAGASGNTIYFGEGSWLTVV.

The rearrangement uses TRBV21-1 and TRBJ2-7. TRBV21-1 counts as a pseudogene. This CDR3 is 12 amino acids long. DNA for the CDR3: TGTGCCAGCAGCAAAGCGCTTTACGAGCAGTACTTC. This codes for CASSKALYEQYF.

The chain joins TRBV2 to TRBJ2-3, with 7 bases identical to TRBD2. With 6 bases clipped from V and 0 bases from J, the junction kept 6 bases outside the gene matches. Germline V gives CDR1 SNHLY, CDR2 FYNNEI. The CDR3 has 15 residues. CDR3 loop: CASRLSGISTDTQYF. DNA of the CDR3: TGTGCCAGCAGACTGAGCGGGATTAGCACAGATACGCAGTATTTT. Together with reference TRBV2 and TRBJ2-3, the CDR3 gives the full variable domain: EPEVTQTPSHQVTQMGQEVILRCVPISNHLYFYWYRQILGQKVEFLVSFYNNEISEKSEIFDDQFSVERPDGSNFTLKIRSTKLEDSAMYFCASRLSGISTDTQYFGPGTRLTVL.

This chain joins TRBV11-3 and TRBJ2-1; TRBD1 matches 7 bases. There are 15 residues in the CDR3. Germline CDR1 and CDR2: SGHNT and YENEEA. V lost 5 bases and J lost 2; bases outside the gene matches: 6. The CDR3 DNA follows: TGTGCCAGCAGCAAAGGGGGCGGTCCCTACAATGAGCAGTTCTTC. As protein: CASSKGGGPYNEQFF.

This clone is a singleton in its sample. This sequence joins TRBV5-1 and TRBJ1-1, with a possible D match to TRBD1 (6 bases). From germline, CDR1 is SGHRS and CDR2 YFSETQ. The CDR3 is 15 amino acids. The V end was cut by 4 bases, the J end by 1 base, with 14 bases between. This chain's CDR3 is CASSPGGAENTEAFF. DNA of the CDR3: TGCGCCAGCAGCCCCGGGGGGGCAGAGAACACTGAAGCTTTCTTT. Full variable domain (missing parts from reference TRBV5-1 and TRBJ1-1): KAGVTQTPRYLIKTRGQQVTLSCSPISGHRSVSWYQQTPGQGLQFLFEYFSETQRNKGNFPGRFSGRQFSNSRSEMNVSTLELGDSALYLCASSPGGAENTEAFFGQGTRLTVV.

There are a few counts of this clone. V and J are TRBV19 and TRBJ1-1, with a tentative D call TRBD1 (5 bases). The V end was cut by 0 bases, the J end by 5 bases, with 13 bases between. The CDR3 is 15 residues long. CDR1 LNHDA and CDR2 SQIVND come from the germline V gene (reference sequence). Written as DNA, the CDR3 is TGTGCCAGTAGTATAGAACGGACACTCGGAACTGAAGCTTTCTTT. It codes for CASSIERTLGTEAFF.

The chain combines TRBV19 with TRBJ1-3, with D maybe TRBD1 (5 bases). This CDR3 is built from 16 residues. V was trimmed by 1 base and J by 4 bases, leaving 14 bases between them. CDR1 is LNHDA, CDR2 SQIVND, per germline (reference sequence). CDR3 sequence (DNA): TGTGCCAGTAGTATAGCGGCAGGAGGGGTCGGAAACACCATATATTTT. This translates into CASSIAAGGVGNTIYF. Full variable domain (remainder filled in from reference TRBV19 and TRBJ1-3): DGGITQSPKYLFRKEGQNVTLSCEQNLNHDAMYWYRQDPGQGLRLIYYSQIVNDFQKGDIAEGYSVSREKKESFPLTVTSAQKNPTAFYLCASSIAAGGVGNTIYFGEGSWLTVV.

V and J are TRBV4-1 and TRBJ1-2; D remains ambiguous. Germline loops: CDR1 MGHRA, CDR2 YSYEKL. This CDR3 contains 15 residues. Trimming removed 1 base at V and 2 bases at J, with 11 bases between. CDR3 nucleotides: TGCGCCAGCAGCCAAGGGGCAGACTCCAACTATGGCTACACCTTC. Amino acid sequence: CASSQGADSNYGYTF.

The chain carries TRBV2 and TRBJ2-1, with D unclear. The CDR3 runs 13 residues. Germline CDR1 SNHLY, CDR2 FYNNEI. The ends were cut back, 2 bases at V and 3 bases at J, with 5 bases in the middle. CDR3 nucleotides: TGTGCCAGCAGTGAATCGATCTACAATGAGCAGTTCTTC. It is translated as CASSESIYNEQFF.

J is TRBJ2-2 and V is TRBV29-1; D not resolved. Germline V gene sequence: CDR1 SQVTM, CDR2 ANQGSEA. The CDR3 runs 15 residues. Trimming removed 6 bases at V and 0 bases at J, with 14 bases between. CDR3 in amino acids: CSVGRDIANTGELFF. The CDR3 DNA follows: TGCAGCGTGGGAAGAGATATAGCGAACACCGGGGAGCTGTTTTTT.

V and J are TRBV18 and TRBJ1-1; D is ambiguous. V gave up 2 bases and J gave up 8 bases, with 15 bases separating them. CDR3 length equals 14 residues. Germline loops: CDR1 KGHSH, CDR2 LQKENI. This CDR3 is CASSPLVGFREAFF. CDR3 sequence (DNA): TGTGCCAGCTCACCATTGGTCGGGTTCCGAGAAGCTTTCTTT. The whole variable domain, filled in from reference TRBV18 and TRBJ1-1, reads NAGVMQNPRHLVRRRGQEARLRCSPMKGHSHVYWYRQLPEEGLKFMVYLQKENIIDESGMPKERFSAEFPKEGPSILRIQQVVRGDSAAYFCASSPLVGFREAFFGQGTRLTVV.